The next 19 T cell receptor beta chains were all read from a single sample in a study of T cells in Graves' hyperthyroidism and ophthalmopathy. It was RNA transcripts that yielded the amplified TCR beta CDR3 regions. Primed by the HTBI set, a first-round RT-PCR was run on the TCR CDR3. One entry per CDR3 protein, called by TCRdb with MiXCR from the multiplex PCR reads. The top ten clones hold 8.4% of a sample with roughly 750,000 distinct CDR3 sequences, about 17% of them seen once. Sequencing was done on a sample of blood. These receptors all stem from a man aged 18 to 35 with Graves' hyperthyroidism.

The sample holds many counts of this clonotype. CDR3: CASSLTAGAFRNTEAFF. The CDR3 DNA is TGTGCCAGCAGCTTAACGGCAGGGGCGTTTAGGAACACTGAAGCTTTCTTT. The chain carries TRBV7-2 and TRBJ1-1; a weak D match, TRBD1 (6 bases). Trimming took off 2 bases at V and 1 base at J, with 17 bases between the two ends. Germline CDR1 SGHTA, CDR2 FQGNSA. The CDR3 runs 17 residues.

This chain links TRBV7-3 with TRBJ2-5; D is perhaps TRBD1 (5 bases). Germline V gene sequence: CDR1 SGHTA, CDR2 FQGTGA. This CDR3 region has 15 residues. The V end lost 5 bases, the J end lost 1 base, and 14 bases lay between the germline ends. The CDR3 region is CASSQAHRIQETQYF. CDR3 DNA: TGTGCCAGCAGCCAGGCCCACAGGATCCAAGAGACCCAGTACTTC.

This chain connects TRBV2 to TRBJ2-7; 9 positions agree with TRBD1. The CDR3 runs to 13 residues. V gave up 4 bases and J gave up 7 bases; unmatched junction bases: 5. The germline gives CDR1 SNHLY, CDR2 FYNNEI. The DNA of the CDR3 is TGTGCCAGCAGTGGAGGGACAGGGCTTGAGCAGTACTTC. Its protein is CASSGGTGLEQYF.

This clonotype was recorded many times. The chain combines TRBV7-9 with TRBJ2-1, with TRBD1 matching 12 bases. The J segment lost 4 bases and the V segment lost 4 bases, leaving 26 bases of the junction unmatched. Germline CDR1 SEHNR, CDR2 FQNEAQ (reference sequence). There are 23 residues in the CDR3. CDR3 DNA sequence: TGTGCCAGCAGCTCGACCGGGACAGGGGGCGTAGGCCCTTTCTCCATTCCTTACAATGAGCAGTTCTTC. Its protein product is CASSSTGTGGVGPFSIPYNEQFF.

This clonotype was observed a few times. The chain uses TRBV6-1 and TRBJ1-1, with no clear D. The CDR3 is 12 residues long. Germline CDR1 MNHNS, CDR2 SASEGT. Trimming took off 11 bases at V and 3 bases at J, with 13 bases between the two ends. CDR3 sequence reads: CALLSGYTEAFF. In DNA form, the CDR3 reads TGTGCCTTACTTTCCGGGTACACTGAAGCTTTCTTT.

This chain links TRBV27 with TRBJ2-2, with 11 bases aligning to TRBD1. The CDR3 loop spans 16 amino acids. The junction had 8 bases not matched to a gene; V was cut back by 6 bases and J by 5 bases. In germline, CDR1 is MNHEY, CDR2 SMNVEV (reference sequence). Here the CDR3 reads CASSPAGTGGTGELFF. The CDR3, as DNA: TGTGCCAGCAGCCCAGCCGGGACAGGGGGAACCGGGGAGCTGTTTTTT.

This clonotype occurred many times. The chain is built from TRBV18 and TRBJ2-1; 11 nucleotides line up with TRBD2. The CDR3 runs to 15 residues. With V trimmed by 1 base and J by 7 bases, 3 bases remained unmatched. CDR1 is KGHSH, CDR2 LQKENI, per germline. The DNA of the CDR3 is TGTGCCAGCTCACCACTAGCGGGAGGGCTAAATGAGCAGTTCTTC. Translated: CASSPLAGGLNEQFF.

This clonotype was seen at least ten times. This chain links TRBV11-2 with TRBJ2-1; perhaps TRBD2 as D (6 bases). The germline V gene has CDR1 SGHAT and CDR2 FQNNGV. The CDR3 contains 16 residues. Trimming left V 1 base short and J 0 bases short, with 10 bases between. This CDR3 reads CASSLVSGLSYNEQFF. CDR3 DNA sequence: TGTGCCAGCAGCTTAGTGTCGGGACTCTCCTACAATGAGCAGTTCTTC.

The CDR3 DNA sequence: TGTGCCAGCACCGGAGGCGGGGGGCGCATCACCGGGGAGCTGTTTTTT. Amino acid sequence: CASTGGGGRITGELFF. The chain carries TRBV2 and TRBJ2-2; 8 bases are shared with TRBD2. The CDR3 length is 16 residues. The ends lost 7 bases at V and 4 bases at J; junction bases unmatched: 11. Germline CDR1 and CDR2: SNHLY and FYNNEI.

V usage is TRBV7-8 and J usage is TRBJ2-1; 8 bases are shared with TRBD2. Germline trimming cut 8 bases from V and 9 bases from J; bases unmatched to any gene: 3. From germline, CDR1 is SGHVS and CDR2 FQNEAQ. The length of the CDR3 is 11 residues. The CDR3 spells CASGSGGEQFF. CDR3 nucleotide sequence: TGTGCCAGCGGGAGCGGGGGTGAGCAGTTCTTC.

Ten or more counts support this clonotype. The gene calls are TRBV28 and TRBJ1-6, with D unresolved. V gave up 7 bases and J gave up 10 bases, with 17 bases separating them. Germline-derived CDR1 and CDR2 are MDHEN and SYDVKM. CDR3 size: 14 residues. CDR3 sequence (DNA): TGTGCCAGCAACCTAGACGGCGGGGAGTCACCCCTCCACTTT. Translated: CASNLDGGESPLHF.

This clonotype was counted at least ten times. The genes are TRBV3-2 and TRBJ1-6; TRBD1 was called by the table and not checked on the DNA. TRBV3-2 is designated a pseudogene. The CDR3 is 15 amino acids. As DNA, the CDR3 is TGTGCCAGCAGCCCCCGCGGCCAGGGCGAGTCACCCCTCCACTTT. Its protein is CASSPRGQGESPLHF.

J is TRBJ2-7 and V is TRBV20-1, with 8 positions matching TRBD1. The CDR3 totals 14 residues. V gave up 2 bases and J gave up 4 bases; unmatched junction bases: 7. Germline V gene lookup returns CDR1 DFQATT and CDR2 SNEGSKA (reference sequence). The CDR3 region has the DNA TGCAGTGCTAGAATCGGCCAGGGGGCTTACGAGCAGTACTTC. It encodes CSARIGQGAYEQYF.

This clonotype was observed many times. This chain connects TRBV28 to TRBJ2-7; perhaps TRBD1 as D (6 bases). CDR3 length equals 13 residues. V lost 2 bases and J lost 6, with 11 bases in between. Germline V lookup: CDR1 MDHEN, CDR2 SYDVKM. CDR3 residues: CASSLTGSAEQYF. CDR3 nucleotides: TGTGCCAGCAGTTTAACAGGGTCGGCCGAGCAGTACTTC.

V is TRBV29-1 and J is TRBJ2-7; TRBD1 matches at 9 bases. V trimming: 5 bases; J trimming: 5 bases; junction bases outside the gene matches: 7. The V gene's germline CDR1 is SQVTM and CDR2 ANQGSEA. The CDR3 contains 13 residues. CDR3 protein: CSVTGGLSNEQYF. The CDR3 DNA follows: TGCAGCGTTACAGGGGGCCTTTCCAACGAGCAGTACTTC.

V is TRBV30 and J is TRBJ1-2; D is possibly TRBD1 (6 bases). Trimming removed 8 bases at V and 7 bases at J, with 20 bases between. The CDR3 length is 13 residues. Germline V CDR1 and CDR2: GTSNPN, SVGIG (reference sequence). The CDR3 loop reads CAALAETGGGYTF. The CDR3 nucleotides are TGTGCCGCACTTGCGGAGACAGGCGGTGGCTACACCTTC.

This chain links TRBV5-1 with TRBJ2-1; no definite D call. Trimming pared 7 bases from V and 4 bases from J, leaving 6 bases between. The length of the CDR3 is 11 residues. Germline V gives CDR1 SGHRS, CDR2 YFSETQ. The CDR3 protein is CASYQYNEQFF. The CDR3 DNA is TGCGCCAGCTATCAGTACAATGAGCAGTTCTTC.

This clonotype has only a few counts. The rearrangement links TRBV2 to TRBJ1-3, with a tentative D call TRBD1 (6 bases). There are 14 residues in the CDR3. CDR1 is SNHLY and CDR2 is FYNNEI in the germline V gene. V dropped 4 bases and J dropped 4 bases, with 11 bases sitting between them. This CDR3 reads CASSGTVRGNTIYF. The CDR3 region has the DNA TGTGCCAGCAGTGGGACAGTTCGCGGAAACACCATATATTTT.

This clonotype has at least ten counts. The V gene is TRBV28, the J gene TRBJ2-7; D unresolved. CDR1 is MDHEN and CDR2 is SYDVKM in the germline V gene. V shed 5 bases and J shed 2 bases, with 10 bases lying between them. The CDR3 loop spans 13 amino acids. The CDR3 protein is CASSGSTTYEQYF. CDR3 DNA: TGTGCCAGCAGTGGATCCACCACCTACGAGCAGTACTTC. The whole variable domain, remainder taken from reference TRBV28 and TRBJ2-7, is DVKVTQSSRYLVKRTGEKVFLECVQDMDHENMFWYRQDPGLGLRLIYFSYDVKMKEKGDIPEGYSVSREKKERFSLILESASTNQTSMYLCASSGSTTYEQYFGPGTRLTVT.